This T cell receptor beta chain was recorded in a study of technical replicates of blood from a handful of donors. From germline, CDR1 is SEHNR and CDR2 FQNEAQ (reference sequence). The CDR3 length is 16 residues. Unmatched junction bases numbered 8, after V lost 5 bases and J lost 1 base. Repertoires were generated with immunoSEQ multiplex PCR, while TCRdb's copy carries only in-frame clones and drops some. The data show 68,000 or so clones, about 97% seen once. The chain employs TRBV7-9 and TRBJ2-3; 8 bases map to TRBD2. The clonotype originates from a human donor in good health. The sample was T cells isolated from PBMCs. For the CDR3, the DNA is TGTGCCAGCAGCCTCAGGACTAGCCCTGGCACAGATACGCAGTATTTT. It yields the protein CASSLRTSPGTDTQYF.